This T cell receptor (beta chain) was retrieved from a study of cytomegalovirus exposure and HLA in healthy donors. The study, taken as a whole, reports: Most CMV-associated TCR beta chains were later found to appear HLA-restricted.

On this clone itself: The antigen is not known.

The length of the CDR3 is 13 residues. Trimming took off 1 base at V and 5 bases at J, with 5 bases between the two ends. Germline lookup yields CDR1 SEHNR and CDR2 FQNEAQ (reference sequence). This PCR relied on a set of 60 Vbeta primers and 13 Jbeta primers. Produced via immunoSEQ multiplex PCR; TCRdb's table is partial and in-frame only. Of about 170,000 clones listed, 55% to 65% are singletons. The receptor was isolated from a middle-aged man in good health and CMV-seronegative. V is TRBV7-9 and J is TRBJ2-2, with D possibly matching TRBD2 (5 bases). The sequenced sample was PBMCs. The CDR3 sequence: CASSLGGTGELFF. The CDR3 region has the DNA TGTGCCAGCAGCTTAGGCGGGACCGGGGAGCTGTTTTTT.